This T cell receptor beta chain was documented in a study of blood T cells in healthy people across ages. Turning to the study itself: About one barcoded beta molecule was captured per two T cells (by template switching).

CDR1 SEHNR and CDR2 FQNEAQ come from the germline V gene (reference sequence). The J segment lost 9 bases and the V segment lost 4 bases, leaving 11 bases of the junction unmatched. The CDR3 spans 16 residues. Alongside a J-beta primer mix, a sample-barcoded 5' primer served in a second PCR lasting about 7 to 12 cycles. Tags on each cDNA molecule came from a template-switch adaptor with 12 random nucleotides. A single record per CDR3 protein comes from TCRdb applying MiXCR to the 5' RACE reads. Here the sample spans around 1.7 million distinct CDR3 sequences, about 30% being singletons. What was sequenced was blood. The chain joins TRBV7-9 to TRBJ2-1, with 11 bases aligning to TRBD2. The sequence was obtained from a woman in her thirties in good health. This chain's CDR3 is CASSSSTSGIFGEQFF. CDR3 in DNA: TGTGCCAGCAGCTCATCGACTAGCGGGATTTTCGGTGAGCAGTTCTTC.